The TCR beta chain under discussion was sequenced for a study of blood T cell repertoires in COVID-19. On this clone: At the DNA level, this CDR3 is encoded by other sequences in the same sample as well.

Original analysis: The authors estimated nucleated cell counts from reference gene primer amplification. Sequenced by immunoSEQ multiplex PCR; TCRdb stores in-frame clones only, minus some. Clonal size and the V and J genes are those of that table, whereas D and trimming came from the DNA. This table holds under 70,000 clones, around 90% found once. The CDR3 is 15 residues long. V dropped 2 bases and J dropped 6; count of bases not matched to a gene: 4. Germline assignment: CDR1 SGHVS and CDR2 FQNEAQ. Recruitment covered 20 to 25 US areas and drew participants whose ages spanned roughly 18 to 89 years. Recovered status applied to Cohort 3 donors who had two consecutive negative PCRs. It also applied to those with clearance or with symptom resolution.

The chain uses TRBV7-8 and TRBJ2-1, with 10 positions matching TRBD2. The clonotype originates from a woman in her 40s who had recovered from COVID-19. Sequencing was performed on PBMCs or T cells enriched from blood (not recorded which). In nucleotides, the CDR3 is TGTGCCAGCAGCTTACAGCGGGGGGGCCGCAATGAGCAGTTCTTC. Protein: CASSLQRGGRNEQFF.